These 18 T cell receptor beta chains originate from one sample sequenced in a study of blood T cell repertoires in COVID-19. Method: immunoSEQ multiplex PCR; TCRdb's copy keeps in-frame clones and lacks some. Among over 150,000 clones listed, about nine tenths were seen once. Sample: PBMCs or T cells enriched from blood (not recorded which). These receptors originate from a woman in her thirties who had recovered from COVID-19.

This clone was seen a single time. The chain uses TRBV9 and TRBJ1-1; D unresolved. Trimming took 0 bases from V and 0 from J, leaving 15 bases between them. Looked up from germline, CDR1 is SGDLS and CDR2 is YYNGEE. The CDR3 covers 17 residues. CDR3 amino acids: CASSVGPGREMNTEAFF. The CDR3 bases are TGTGCCAGCAGCGTAGGCCCGGGAAGGGAGATGAACACTGAAGCTTTCTTT.

V usage is TRBV4-2 and J usage is TRBJ2-1, with D perhaps matching TRBD2 (6 bases). Trimming left V 5 bases short and J 9 bases short, with 20 bases between. Germline V gene sequence: CDR1 LGHNA, CDR2 YNFKEQ. The CDR3 contains 15 residues. DNA for the CDR3: TGTGCCAGCAGCGCCCGGGACTGGGGAGATGGTGAGCAGTTCTTC. Residues: CASSARDWGDGEQFF.

The CDR3 nucleotides are TGTGCCAGCACCCCACAGGGGAGCTATGGCTACACCTTC. Protein: CASTPQGSYGYTF. V and J are TRBV6-2 or TRBV6-3 and TRBJ1-2, with 7 bases aligning to TRBD1. The length of the CDR3 is 13 residues. The V gene end was trimmed by 7 bases and the J gene end by 4 bases; junction bases not matched to a gene: 6. Per the germline V gene, CDR1 is MNHEY and CDR2 is SVGEGT.

The chain is built from TRBV3-1 (or the pseudogene TRBV3-2) and TRBJ1-2, with D perhaps TRBD1 (5 bases). This CDR3 has 14 amino acids. Per the germline V gene, CDR1 is LGHDT and CDR2 is YNNKEL (reference sequence). V lost 0 bases and J 10 bases, leaving 15 bases between the germline ends. The CDR3 region has the DNA TGTGCCAGCAGCCAAGACCCAGGGTCAAAAGACTACACCTTC. Amino acids: CASSQDPGSKDYTF.

V is TRBV29-1 and J is TRBJ2-7, with 9 bases that match TRBD1. The CDR3 length is 15 residues. Per the germline V gene, CDR1 is SQVTM and CDR2 is ANQGSEA. V shed 6 bases and J 5 bases; nucleotides not matched to a gene: 14. The CDR3 nucleotides read TGCAGCGTCGAAAGACTCGGGACAGGGCAGGACGAGCAGTACTTC. Protein: CSVERLGTGQDEQYF.

The chain combines TRBV2 with TRBJ2-7, with 8 nucleotides matching TRBD1. Trimming took 8 bases from V and 0 from J; bases not matched to a gene: 6. The CDR3 loop spans 14 amino acids. Germline-derived CDR1 and CDR2 are SNHLY and FYNNEI. The CDR3 here is CASRDRISSYEQYF. Here the CDR3 DNA reads TGTGCCAGCCGGGACAGGATTAGCTCCTACGAGCAGTACTTC.

The chain uses TRBV12-3 or TRBV12-4 and TRBJ2-7, with D hard to call. The V and J ends lost 0 bases and 5 bases respectively, with 8 bases between them. The CDR3 extends over 13 amino acids. CDR3 in amino acids: CASSLAGGDEQYF. CDR3 DNA: TGTGCCAGCAGTTTAGCTGGCGGCGACGAGCAGTACTTC.

This clone was picked up one time. The rearrangement links TRBV24-1 to TRBJ2-7; D tentatively reads TRBD1 or TRBD2 (5 bases each). The CDR3 is made up of 15 amino acids. The germline V and J ends were trimmed by 9 bases and 3 bases, with 20 bases remaining between them. Germline V CDR1 and CDR2: KGHDR, SFDVKD. Here the CDR3 DNA reads TGTGCCACCCGTGGGACGGACTCCGGGCTCTACGAGCAGTACTTC. Its protein product is CATRGTDSGLYEQYF.

This sequence joins TRBV11-2 and TRBJ1-4, with TRBD1 as a possible D gene (5 bases). Germline CDR1 is SGHAT and CDR2 is FQNNGV. The CDR3 runs to 17 residues. Trimming cost V 1 base and J 2 bases, with 14 bases left between them. The CDR3 sequence is CASSLGMGAGTNEKLFF. The CDR3 nucleotides read TGTGCCAGCAGCTTAGGGATGGGCGCAGGGACTAATGAAAAACTGTTTTTT.

The chain joins TRBV30 to TRBJ2-7; maybe TRBD2 (6 bases). V was cut by 5 bases and J by 7 bases, with 15 bases left in between. The CDR3 runs 12 residues. Germline V lookup: CDR1 GTSNPN, CDR2 SVGIG (reference sequence). The CDR3 DNA reads TGTGCCTGGGGGTTCGGGGGAAGGGAGCAGTACTTC. This codes for CAWGFGGREQYF. Looking up the rest from reference TRBV30 and TRBJ2-7 gives the full variable domain: SQTIHQWPATLVQPVGSPLSLECTVEGTSNPNLYWYRQAAGRGLQLLFYSVGIGQISSEVPQNLSASRPQDRQFILSSKKLLLSDSGFYLCAWGFGGREQYFGPGTRLTVT.

The chain links TRBV19 to TRBJ1-1; TRBD1 is a possible D gene (6 bases). The V end was cut by 7 bases, the J end by 1 base, with 7 bases between. Germline V lookup: CDR1 LNHDA, CDR2 SQIVND (reference sequence). CDR3 size: 12 residues. DNA for the CDR3: TGTGCCAGTAAACAGGGGAACACTGAAGCTTTCTTT. As protein: CASKQGNTEAFF.

This clone has just one count. J is TRBJ2-5 and V is TRBV3-1 (or the pseudogene TRBV3-2); 15 bases are a match to TRBD2. The germline CDR1 and CDR2 sequences are LGHDT and YNNKEL (reference sequence). V trimming: 4 bases; J trimming: 7 bases; junction bases outside the gene matches: 4. The CDR3 has 15 residues. CDR3 bases: TGTGCCAGCAGCCCCCGGACTAGCGGGGGGGGGACCCAGTACTTC. This encodes CASSPRTSGGGTQYF.

This chain connects TRBV5-6 to TRBJ1-6; D is unresolved. The V gene lost 4 bases and the J gene lost 7 bases, with 18 bases spanning the gap. Germline V lookup: CDR1 SGHDT, CDR2 YYEEEE. The CDR3 is 16 residues long. CDR3 nucleotides: TGTGCCAGCAGCGCCGGGAGAGTGTCGCTAAATTCACCCCTCCACTTT. It yields the protein CASSAGRVSLNSPLHF.

The J gene is TRBJ2-2, the V gene TRBV7-2, with D perhaps TRBD2 (5 bases). The length of the CDR3 is 17 residues. Trimming cost V 5 bases and J 1 base, with 17 bases left between them. Germline values: CDR1 SGHTA, CDR2 FQGNSA. Here the CDR3 DNA reads TGTGCCAGCAGCGAGAGAGGGCCAACATGGAACACCGGGGAGCTGTTTTTT. Translation gives CASSERGPTWNTGELFF.

The chain recombines TRBV6-5 with TRBJ1-2; 7 positions match TRBD1. Germline V gene sequence: CDR1 MNHEY, CDR2 SVGAGI. The CDR3 runs to 15 residues. J gave up 0 bases and V 5 bases, and 6 bases lay outside the gene matches. The CDR3 DNA is TGTGCCAGCAGTCGCGGACAGGTAGCTAACTATGGCTACACCTTC. The encoded protein is CASSRGQVANYGYTF.

The chain's CDR3 is CASSAQQGTYGYTF. DNA of the CDR3: TGTGCCAGCAGCGCCCAACAGGGGACCTATGGCTACACCTTC. The J gene is TRBJ1-2, the V gene TRBV7-9; 7 nucleotides match TRBD1. V was clipped by 5 bases and J by 4 bases; unmatched bases: 7. This CDR3 has 14 residues. Germline CDR1 SEHNR, CDR2 FQNEAQ (reference sequence).

The chain combines TRBV11-2 with TRBJ1-1; weak D call: TRBD1 (6 bases). The germline V gene has CDR1 SGHAT and CDR2 FQNNGV. V lost 4 bases to trimming and J lost 0 bases, with 9 bases between them. The CDR3 has 14 amino acids. The DNA of the CDR3 is TGTGCCAGCAGCTCGTCAGGGGTGAACACTGAAGCTTTCTTT. Amino acid sequence: CASSSSGVNTEAFF. Full variable domain (outside the CDR3, taken from reference TRBV11-2 and TRBJ1-1): EAGVAQSPRYKIIEKRQSVAFWCNPISGHATLYWYQQILGQGPKLLIQFQNNGVVDDSQLPKDRFSAERLKGVDSTLKIQPAKLEDSAVYLCASSSSGVNTEAFFGQGTRLTVV.

This clone was counted between two and nine times. The chain carries TRBV5-1 and TRBJ1-6; D uncertain. Germline-derived CDR1 and CDR2 are SGHRS and YFSETQ. V lost 0 bases and J lost 4, with 2 bases in between. The CDR3 is made up of 13 amino acids. As DNA, the CDR3 is TGCGCCAGCAGCTTGGCGTATAATTCACCCCTCCACTTT. Protein product: CASSLAYNSPLHF.